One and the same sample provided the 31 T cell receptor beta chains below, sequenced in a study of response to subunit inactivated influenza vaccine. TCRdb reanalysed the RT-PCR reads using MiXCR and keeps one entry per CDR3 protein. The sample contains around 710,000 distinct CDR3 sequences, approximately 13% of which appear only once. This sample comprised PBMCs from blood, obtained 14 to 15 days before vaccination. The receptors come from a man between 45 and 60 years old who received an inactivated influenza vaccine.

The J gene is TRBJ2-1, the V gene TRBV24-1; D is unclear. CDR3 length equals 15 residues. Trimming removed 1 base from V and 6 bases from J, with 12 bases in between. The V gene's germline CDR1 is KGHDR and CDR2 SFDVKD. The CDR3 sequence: CATSDFTVGSNEQFF. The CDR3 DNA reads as TGTGCCACCAGTGATTTTACAGTCGGCTCCAATGAGCAGTTCTTC.

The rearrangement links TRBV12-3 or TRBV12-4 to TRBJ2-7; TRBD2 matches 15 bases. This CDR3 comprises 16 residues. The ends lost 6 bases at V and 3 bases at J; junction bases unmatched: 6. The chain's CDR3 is CASRGLAGGHSYEQYF. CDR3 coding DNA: TGTGCCAGCAGAGGACTAGCGGGGGGGCATAGCTACGAGCAGTACTTC.

As DNA, the CDR3 is TGTGCCAGCAGCTTGATAGTTGGACTAGCCCAAGAGACCCAGTACTTC. This codes for CASSLIVGLAQETQYF. The chain is built from TRBV7-2 and TRBJ2-5, with 8 bases fitting TRBD2. Germline CDR1 reads SGHTA; CDR2 reads FQGNSA. The CDR3 is 16 residues long. V shed 3 bases and J 1 base; nucleotides not matched to a gene: 7.

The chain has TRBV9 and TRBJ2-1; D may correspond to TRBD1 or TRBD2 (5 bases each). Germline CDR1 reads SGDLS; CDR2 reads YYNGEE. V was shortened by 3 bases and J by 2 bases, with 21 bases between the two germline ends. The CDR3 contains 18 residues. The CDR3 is CASSAEGKGTAAYNEQFF. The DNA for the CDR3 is TGTGCCAGCAGCGCAGAAGGCAAAGGGACCGCGGCCTACAATGAGCAGTTCTTC.

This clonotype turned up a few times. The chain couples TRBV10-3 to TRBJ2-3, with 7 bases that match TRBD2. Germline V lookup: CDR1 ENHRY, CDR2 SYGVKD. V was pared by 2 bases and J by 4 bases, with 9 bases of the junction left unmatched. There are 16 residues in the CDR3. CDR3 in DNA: TGTGCCATCAGTGAGCCACGGACCCGGGGGGCAGATACGCAGTATTTT. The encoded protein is CAISEPRTRGADTQYF.

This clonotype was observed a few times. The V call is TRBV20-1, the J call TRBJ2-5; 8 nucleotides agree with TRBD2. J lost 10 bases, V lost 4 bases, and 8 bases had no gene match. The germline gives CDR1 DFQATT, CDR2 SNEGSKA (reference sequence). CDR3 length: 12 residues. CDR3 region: CSAKISGVVQYF. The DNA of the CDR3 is TGCAGTGCTAAAATTAGCGGGGTGGTCCAGTACTTC.

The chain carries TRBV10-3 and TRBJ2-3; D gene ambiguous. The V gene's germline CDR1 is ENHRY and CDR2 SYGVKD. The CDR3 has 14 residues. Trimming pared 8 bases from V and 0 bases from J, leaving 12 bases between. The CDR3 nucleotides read TGTGCCATCGGCTTCAGCAGGAGCACAGATACGCAGTATTTT. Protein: CAIGFSRSTDTQYF.

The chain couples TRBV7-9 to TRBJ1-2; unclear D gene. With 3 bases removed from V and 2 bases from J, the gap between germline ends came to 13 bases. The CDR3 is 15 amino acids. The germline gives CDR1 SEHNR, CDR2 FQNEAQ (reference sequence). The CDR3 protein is CASSLLSSTNYGYTF. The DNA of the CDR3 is TGTGCCAGCAGCTTGTTATCCTCAACGAACTATGGCTACACCTTC.

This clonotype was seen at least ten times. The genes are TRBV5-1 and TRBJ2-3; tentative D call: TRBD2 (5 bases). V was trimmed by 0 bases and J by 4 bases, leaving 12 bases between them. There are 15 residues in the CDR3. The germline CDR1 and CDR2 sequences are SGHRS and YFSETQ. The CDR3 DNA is TGCGCCAGCAGCTTGGGCGGCAGAGCGGCAGATACGCAGTATTTT. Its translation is CASSLGGRAADTQYF.

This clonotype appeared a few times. The CDR3 region is CASSLPLTGELFF. CDR3 nucleotide sequence: TGTGCCAGCAGTCTGCCCCTCACCGGGGAGCTGTTTTTT. This chain connects TRBV2 to TRBJ2-2; D is undetermined. The CDR3 length is 13 residues. Germline V gene lookup returns CDR1 SNHLY and CDR2 FYNNEI. Trimming took off 5 bases at V and 4 bases at J, with 8 bases between the two ends.

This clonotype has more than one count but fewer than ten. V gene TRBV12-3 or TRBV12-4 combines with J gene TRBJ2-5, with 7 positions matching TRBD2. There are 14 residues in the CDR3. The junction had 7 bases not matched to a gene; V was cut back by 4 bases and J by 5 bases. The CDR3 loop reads CASSWKGRGETQYF. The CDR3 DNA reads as TGTGCCAGCAGTTGGAAAGGGCGGGGGGAGACCCAGTACTTC.

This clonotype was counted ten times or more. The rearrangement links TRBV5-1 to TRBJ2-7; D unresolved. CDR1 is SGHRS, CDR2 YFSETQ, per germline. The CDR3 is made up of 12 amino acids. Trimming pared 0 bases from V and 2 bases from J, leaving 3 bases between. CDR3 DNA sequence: TGCGCCAGCAGCTTGGAACCCTACGAGCAGTACTTC. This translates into CASSLEPYEQYF.

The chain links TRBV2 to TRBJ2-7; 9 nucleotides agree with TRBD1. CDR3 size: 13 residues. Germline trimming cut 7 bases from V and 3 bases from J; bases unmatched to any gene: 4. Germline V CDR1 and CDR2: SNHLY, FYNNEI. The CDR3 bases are TGTGCCAGCACGGGGACAGGGATCTACGAGCAGTACTTC. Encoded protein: CASTGTGIYEQYF.

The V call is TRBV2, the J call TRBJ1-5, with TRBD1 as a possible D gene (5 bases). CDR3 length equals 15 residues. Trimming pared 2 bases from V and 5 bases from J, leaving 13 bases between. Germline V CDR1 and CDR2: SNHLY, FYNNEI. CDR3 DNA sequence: TGTGCCAGCAGTGAACTTGGGCAGGGAGATCAGCCCCAGCATTTT. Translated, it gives CASSELGQGDQPQHF.

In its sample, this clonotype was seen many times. The CDR3 DNA reads as TGTGCCAGCAGTTCGGGGACAGGCGAGCTCGGTGAGACCCAGTACTTC. Protein sequence: CASSSGTGELGETQYF. This chain connects TRBV28 to TRBJ2-5, with 8 nucleotides matching TRBD1. This CDR3 has 16 amino acids. The germline gives CDR1 MDHEN, CDR2 SYDVKM. Trimming took 4 bases from V and 5 from J; bases not matched to a gene: 12.

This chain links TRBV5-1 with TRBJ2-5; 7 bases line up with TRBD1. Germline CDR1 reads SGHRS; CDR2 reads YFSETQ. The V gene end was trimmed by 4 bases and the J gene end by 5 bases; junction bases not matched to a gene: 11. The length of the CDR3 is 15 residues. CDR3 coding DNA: TGCGCCAGCAGCGGAGGTACAGGGGTTTGGGAGACCCAGTACTTC. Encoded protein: CASSGGTGVWETQYF.

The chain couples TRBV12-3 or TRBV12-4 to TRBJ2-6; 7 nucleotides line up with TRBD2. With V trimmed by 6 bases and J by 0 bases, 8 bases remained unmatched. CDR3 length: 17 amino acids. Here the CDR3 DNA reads TGTGCCAGCAGCCCTCGGGGGGTGGGCTCTGGGGCCAACGTCCTGACTTTC. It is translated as CASSPRGVGSGANVLTF.

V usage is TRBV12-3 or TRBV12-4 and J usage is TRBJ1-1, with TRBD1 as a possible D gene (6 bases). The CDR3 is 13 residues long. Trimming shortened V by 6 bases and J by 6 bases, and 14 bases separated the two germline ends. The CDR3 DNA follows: TGTGCCAGCAGCTCGGACAGTCGGGCTGAAGCTTTCTTT. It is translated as CASSSDSRAEAFF.

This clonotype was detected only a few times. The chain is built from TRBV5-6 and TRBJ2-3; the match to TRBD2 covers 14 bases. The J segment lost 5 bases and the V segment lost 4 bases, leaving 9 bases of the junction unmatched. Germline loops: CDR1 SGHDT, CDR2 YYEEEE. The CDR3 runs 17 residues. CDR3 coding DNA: TGTGCCAGCAGCGCTTACCCGGGACTAGCGGGGGAAGATACGCAGTATTTT. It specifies CASSAYPGLAGEDTQYF.

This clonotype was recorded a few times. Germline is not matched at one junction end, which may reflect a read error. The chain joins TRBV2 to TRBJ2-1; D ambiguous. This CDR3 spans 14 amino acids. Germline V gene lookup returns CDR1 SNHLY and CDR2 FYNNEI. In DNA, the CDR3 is TGTGCCAGCCGTGACAACCTCAGACGCAATGAGCAGTTCTTC. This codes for CASRDNLRRNEQFF.

CDR3 loop: CSVEGSPNTGELFF. The CDR3 coding sequence is TGCAGCGTTGAGGGTTCCCCGAACACCGGGGAGCTGTTTTTT. The rearrangement joins TRBV29-1 to TRBJ2-2, with unresolved D. Germline V lookup: CDR1 SQVTM, CDR2 ANQGSEA. The ends were cut back, 3 bases at V and 0 bases at J, with 8 bases in the middle. This CDR3 contains 14 residues.

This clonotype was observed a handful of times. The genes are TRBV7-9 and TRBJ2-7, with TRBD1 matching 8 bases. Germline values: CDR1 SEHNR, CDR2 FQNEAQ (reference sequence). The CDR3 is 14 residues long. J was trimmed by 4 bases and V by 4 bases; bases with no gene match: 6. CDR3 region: CASSSTGDRYEQYF. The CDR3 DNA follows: TGTGCCAGCAGCTCGACAGGGGATAGATACGAGCAGTACTTC.

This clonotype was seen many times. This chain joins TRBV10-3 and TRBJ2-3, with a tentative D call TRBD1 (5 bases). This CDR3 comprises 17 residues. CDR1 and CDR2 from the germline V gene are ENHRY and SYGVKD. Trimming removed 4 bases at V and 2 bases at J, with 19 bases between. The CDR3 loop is CAISASLRGSYTDTQYF. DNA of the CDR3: TGTGCCATCAGTGCCAGCCTTAGGGGATCCTACACAGATACGCAGTATTTT.

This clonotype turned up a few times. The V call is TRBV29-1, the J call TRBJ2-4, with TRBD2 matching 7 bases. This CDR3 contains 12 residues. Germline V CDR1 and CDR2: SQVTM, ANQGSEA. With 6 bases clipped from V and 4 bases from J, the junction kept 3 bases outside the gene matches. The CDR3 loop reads CSVAGRKNIQYF. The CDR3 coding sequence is TGCAGCGTGGCCGGGAGGAAAAACATTCAGTACTTC.

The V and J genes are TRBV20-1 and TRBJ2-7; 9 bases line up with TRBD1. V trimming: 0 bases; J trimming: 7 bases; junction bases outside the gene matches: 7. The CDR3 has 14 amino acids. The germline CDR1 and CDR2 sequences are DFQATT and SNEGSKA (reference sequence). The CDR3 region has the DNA TGCAGTGCTAGAGATGGGACAGGGCTGGGGGAGCAGTACTTC. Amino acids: CSARDGTGLGEQYF.

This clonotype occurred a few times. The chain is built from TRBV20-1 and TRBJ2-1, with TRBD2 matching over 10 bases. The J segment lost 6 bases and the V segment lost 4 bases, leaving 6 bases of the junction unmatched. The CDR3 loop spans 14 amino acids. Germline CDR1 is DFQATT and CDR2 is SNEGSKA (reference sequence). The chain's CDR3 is CSATSGRNFNEQFF. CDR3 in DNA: TGCAGTGCTACTAGCGGGAGAAACTTCAATGAGCAGTTCTTC.

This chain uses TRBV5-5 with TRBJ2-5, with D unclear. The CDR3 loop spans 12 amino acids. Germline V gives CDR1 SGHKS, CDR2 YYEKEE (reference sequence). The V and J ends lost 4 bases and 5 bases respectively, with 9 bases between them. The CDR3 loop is CASSPSTETQYF. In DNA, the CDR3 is TGTGCCAGCAGCCCGTCGACGGAGACCCAGTACTTC. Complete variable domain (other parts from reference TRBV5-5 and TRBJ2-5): DAGVTQSPTHLIKTRGQQVTLRCSPISGHKSVSWYQQVLGQGPQFIFQYYEKEERGRGNFPDRFSARQFPNYSSELNVNALLLGDSALYLCASSPSTETQYFGPGTRLLVL.

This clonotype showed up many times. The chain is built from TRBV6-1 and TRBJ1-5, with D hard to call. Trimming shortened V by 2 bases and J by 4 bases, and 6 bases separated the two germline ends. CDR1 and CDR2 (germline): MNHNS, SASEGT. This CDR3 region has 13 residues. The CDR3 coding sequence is TGTGCCAGCAGTGAAATCCGTAATCAGCCCCAGCATTTT. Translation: CASSEIRNQPQHF.

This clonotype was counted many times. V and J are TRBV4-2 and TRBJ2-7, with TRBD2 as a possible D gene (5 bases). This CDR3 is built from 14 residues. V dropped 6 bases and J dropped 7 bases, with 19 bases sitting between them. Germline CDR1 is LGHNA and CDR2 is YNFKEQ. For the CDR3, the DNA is TGTGCCAGCAGGCCTAGCAGCCCCTACGAGGAGCAGTACTTC. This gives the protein CASRPSSPYEEQYF.

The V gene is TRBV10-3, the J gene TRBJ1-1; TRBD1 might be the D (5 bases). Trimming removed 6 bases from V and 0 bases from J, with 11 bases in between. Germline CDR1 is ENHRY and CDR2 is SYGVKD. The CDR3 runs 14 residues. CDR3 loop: CAIRGVQMNTEAFF. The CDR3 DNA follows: TGTGCCATCAGGGGGGTACAGATGAACACTGAAGCTTTCTTT.

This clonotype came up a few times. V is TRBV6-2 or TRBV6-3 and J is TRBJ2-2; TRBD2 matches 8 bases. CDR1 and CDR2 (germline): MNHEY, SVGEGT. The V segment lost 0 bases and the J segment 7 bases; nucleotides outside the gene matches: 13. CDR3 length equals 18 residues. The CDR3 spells CASSYSNPGLGVGGELFF. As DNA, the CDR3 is TGTGCCAGCAGTTACTCGAATCCGGGACTAGGGGTCGGCGGGGAGCTGTTTTTT.